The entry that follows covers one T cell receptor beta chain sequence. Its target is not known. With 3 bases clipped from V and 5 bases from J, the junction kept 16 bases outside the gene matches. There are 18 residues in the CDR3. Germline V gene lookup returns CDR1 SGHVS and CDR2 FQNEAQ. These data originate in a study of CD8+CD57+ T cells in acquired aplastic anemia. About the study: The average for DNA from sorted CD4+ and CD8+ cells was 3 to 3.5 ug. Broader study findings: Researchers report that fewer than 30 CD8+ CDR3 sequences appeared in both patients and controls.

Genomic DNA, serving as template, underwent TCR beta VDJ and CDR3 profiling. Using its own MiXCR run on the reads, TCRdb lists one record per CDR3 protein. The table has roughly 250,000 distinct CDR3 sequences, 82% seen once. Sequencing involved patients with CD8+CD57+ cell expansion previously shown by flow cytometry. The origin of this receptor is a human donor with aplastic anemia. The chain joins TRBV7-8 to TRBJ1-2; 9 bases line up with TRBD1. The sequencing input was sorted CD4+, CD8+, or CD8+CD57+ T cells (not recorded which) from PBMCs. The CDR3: CASSFHPDGTGYYYGYTF. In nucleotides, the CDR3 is TGTGCCAGCAGCTTTCATCCAGACGGGACAGGGTATTATTATGGCTACACCTTC.